A single sample gave rise to the 21 T cell receptor beta chains below, sequenced in a study of chemoradiotherapy in HPV16-positive cancers (dated by TCRdb to the early 2020s). Library prep was done by the immunoSEQ multiplex PCR assay. Here the immuneACCESS table is served through TCRdb, limited to in-frame sequences with V and J called. Missing clones are a known gap in these copies; in checked studies unresolved V genes cover under half, and the rest lacks a known reason. This sample is represented by some 29,000 clones; 93% of them were singletons. Of the sample, 15% to 20% is held by the ten largest clones. This specimen was blood, taken from a patient who underwent chemoradiotherapy. The receptors stem from a human donor with HPV-associated anogenital cancer.

The V and J genes are TRBV11-2 and TRBJ1-2, with D unclear. Germline V gene sequence: CDR1 SGHAT, CDR2 FQNNGV. The CDR3 totals 16 residues. The V and J ends lost 2 bases and 7 bases respectively, with 20 bases between them. The CDR3 is CASSLMRREQLGGYTF. CDR3 bases: TGTGCCAGCAGCTTAATGAGGAGGGAACAATTGGGTGGCTACACCTTC.

The chain employs TRBV6-5 and TRBJ2-1; TRBD2 matches at 12 bases. The J segment lost 6 bases and the V segment lost 0 bases, leaving 0 bases of the junction unmatched. The CDR3 runs 15 residues. Looked up from germline, CDR1 is MNHEY and CDR2 is SVGAGI. CDR3 bases: TGTGCCAGCAGTTACTCGACTAGCGGGAGCAATGAGCAGTTCTTC. Translation gives CASSYSTSGSNEQFF.

This CDR3 is CATSRGTGVGQPQHF. The CDR3 DNA reads as TGTGCCACCAGCAGAGGGACAGGGGTGGGTCAGCCCCAGCATTTT. The chain carries TRBV15 and TRBJ1-5, with TRBD1 matching over 9 bases. CDR1 and CDR2 from the germline V gene are LNHNV and YYDKDF (reference sequence). The ends lost 1 base at V and 6 bases at J; junction bases unmatched: 4. The CDR3 covers 15 residues.

Written as DNA, the CDR3 is TGCGCCAGCAGCCAAGAACCAGGAGTGACAGGGGAACTGAACACTGAAGCTTTCTTT. Its translation: CASSQEPGVTGELNTEAFF. The rearrangement joins TRBV4-3 to TRBJ1-1; 8 nucleotides line up with TRBD1. Germline V CDR1 and CDR2: LGHNA, YSLEER. CDR3 length: 19 residues. V trimming: 0 bases; J trimming: 0 bases; junction bases outside the gene matches: 12.

This chain connects TRBV28 to TRBJ2-5, with D perhaps matching TRBD2 (5 bases). V lost 4 bases, J lost 5 bases, and 11 bases lay in between. The CDR3 has 13 amino acids. Germline loops: CDR1 MDHEN, CDR2 SYDVKM. CDR3 amino acids: CASSSPSLETQYF. The CDR3 DNA sequence: TGTGCCAGCAGTTCTCCTAGCTTGGAGACCCAGTACTTC.

The chain carries TRBV4-1 and TRBJ1-3; 9 bases agree with TRBD1. The length of the CDR3 is 15 residues. The V gene's germline CDR1 is MGHRA and CDR2 YSYEKL. Germline trimming cut 6 bases from V and 3 bases from J; bases unmatched to any gene: 6. The CDR3 DNA reads TGCGCCAGCAGTTCCACAGGGGGCGGTGGAAACACCATATATTTT. Translation: CASSSTGGGGNTIYF.

The chain carries TRBV6-6 and TRBJ2-3, with D possibly matching TRBD1 (6 bases). The V end was cut by 10 bases, the J end by 2 bases, with 19 bases between. The CDR3 runs 15 residues. The germline V gene has CDR1 MNHNY and CDR2 SVGAGI (reference sequence). CDR3 coding DNA: TGTGCCACCCAGAAACGGGACACAGCCACAGATACGCAGTATTTT. Translated, it gives CATQKRDTATDTQYF.

V gene TRBV6-5 combines with J gene TRBJ2-3; a possible D gene is TRBD2 (6 bases). V was pared by 2 bases and J by 2 bases, with 11 bases between. In germline, CDR1 is MNHEY, CDR2 SVGAGI. The CDR3 is 15 residues long. CDR3: CASSYGAGHTDTQYF. Written as DNA, the CDR3 is TGTGCCAGCAGTTACGGGGCGGGGCACACAGATACGCAGTATTTT.

The V and J genes are TRBV2 and TRBJ1-6; tentatively, D is TRBD1 (5 bases). Trimming removed 5 bases from V and 6 bases from J, with 11 bases in between. Looked up from germline, CDR1 is SNHLY and CDR2 is FYNNEI. The CDR3 runs 14 residues. CDR3 sequence: CASSLGVFNSPLHF. The CDR3 DNA reads as TGTGCCAGCAGTCTAGGGGTTTTTAATTCACCCCTCCACTTT.

This chain joins TRBV4-1 and TRBJ2-3; perhaps D is TRBD1 or TRBD2 (5 bases each). Trimming shortened V by 1 base and J by 1 base, and 18 bases separated the two germline ends. The CDR3 length is 18 residues. Per germline, CDR1 MGHRA and CDR2 YSYEKL. The CDR3 DNA follows: TGCGCCAGCAGCCAAGCCGACATGGGGGTTCCGCGCACAGATACGCAGTATTTT. The encoded protein is CASSQADMGVPRTDTQYF.

The chain joins TRBV2 to TRBJ2-7, with D perhaps matching TRBD1 (6 bases). V was pared by 1 base and J by 2 bases, with 9 bases between. CDR1 is SNHLY and CDR2 is FYNNEI in the germline V gene. CDR3 length: 14 amino acids. The CDR3 loop is CASSEDQGPYEQYF. As DNA, the CDR3 is TGTGCCAGCAGTGAAGACCAGGGGCCCTACGAGCAGTACTTC. The variable domain in full, with the rest retrieved from reference TRBV2 and TRBJ2-7, is EPEVTQTPSHQVTQMGQEVILRCVPISNHLYFYWYRQILGQKVEFLVSFYNNEISEKSEIFDDQFSVERPDGSNFTLKIRSTKLEDSAMYFCASSEDQGPYEQYFGPGTRLTVT.

The J gene is TRBJ2-7, the V gene TRBV4-1, with D uncertain. The V gene's germline CDR1 is MGHRA and CDR2 YSYEKL. V was cut by 1 base and J by 3 bases, with 7 bases left in between. The CDR3 runs to 13 residues. CDR3 sequence (DNA): TGCGCCAGCAGCCAAGGCCGGAACTACGAGCAGTACTTC. Protein product: CASSQGRNYEQYF.

The chain is built from TRBV4-3 and TRBJ1-6; weak D call: TRBD1 (6 bases). The germline gives CDR1 LGHNA, CDR2 YSLEER. The CDR3 extends over 20 amino acids. Trimming stripped 2 bases from V and 0 bases from J, with 20 bases between. The DNA for the CDR3 is TGCGCCAGCAGCCAACACCATACAGGGACCTTGCTCTCCTATAATTCACCCCTCCACTTT. It encodes CASSQHHTGTLLSYNSPLHF.

The chain combines TRBV7-6 with TRBJ2-7, with TRBD2 matching 11 bases. The J segment lost 6 bases and the V segment lost 5 bases, leaving 12 bases of the junction unmatched. The CDR3 is 16 amino acids. The V gene's germline CDR1 is SGHVS and CDR2 FNYEAQ. The CDR3 DNA reads TGTGCCAGCAGCGCCAGGACTAGCGGGCGCCCCAGCGAGCAGTACTTC. This codes for CASSARTSGRPSEQYF.

This chain links TRBV6-5 with TRBJ2-2, with 7 bases matching TRBD2. Germline CDR1 reads MNHEY; CDR2 reads SVGAGI. This CDR3 comprises 14 residues. Trimming at V came to 6 bases and at J to 1 base, leaving 2 bases not matched to a gene. CDR3 in DNA: TGTGCCAGCAGGGGGGAGGGGAACACCGGGGAGCTGTTTTTT. Translated, it gives CASRGEGNTGELFF.

This rearrangement joins TRBV2 to TRBJ2-3, with D hard to call. This CDR3 spans 14 amino acids. Germline V lookup: CDR1 SNHLY, CDR2 FYNNEI. The V end was cut by 6 bases, the J end by 2 bases, with 12 bases between. The CDR3: CASRELRNTDTQYF. Written as DNA, the CDR3 is TGTGCCAGCAGAGAGCTCCGGAACACAGATACGCAGTATTTT.

V and J are TRBV27 and TRBJ1-3; no firm D call. CDR1 and CDR2 from the germline V gene are MNHEY and SMNVEV (reference sequence). Trimming took 6 bases from V and 2 from J, leaving 11 bases between them. CDR3 length: 14 amino acids. The CDR3 coding sequence is TGTGCCAGCAGCTCGGGTGACCCTGGAAACACCATATATTTT. Residues: CASSSGDPGNTIYF.

The V call is TRBV4-3, the J call TRBJ1-4; 8 bases match TRBD1. V lost 0 bases to trimming and J lost 7 bases; unmatched junction nucleotides: 10. CDR3 length: 17 residues. The germline CDR1 and CDR2 sequences are LGHNA and YSLEER. CDR3: CASSQEGPRTGTEKLFF. The CDR3 bases are TGCGCCAGCAGCCAAGAGGGGCCGAGGACAGGGACTGAAAAACTGTTTTTT.

The chain has TRBV6-6 and TRBJ2-2; D is perhaps TRBD1 or TRBD2 (7 bases each). This CDR3 spans 14 amino acids. The germline V gene has CDR1 MNHNY and CDR2 SVGAGI (reference sequence). Trimming left V 4 bases short and J 6 bases short, with 12 bases between. The CDR3 DNA sequence: TGTGCCAGCAGTTGGGAGGGGGCTCCCGGGGAGCTGTTTTTT. This translates into CASSWEGAPGELFF.

V gene TRBV5-4 combines with J gene TRBJ2-3, with D perhaps TRBD1 (6 bases). V was clipped by 2 bases and J by 3 bases, with 13 bases between them. The germline gives CDR1 SGHNT, CDR2 YYREEE (reference sequence). The CDR3 spans 15 residues. CDR3 DNA sequence: TGTGCCAGCAGCTTAGGCAGGGGCAGGACAGATACGCAGTATTTT. The encoded protein is CASSLGRGRTDTQYF.

The chain has TRBV6-6 and TRBJ2-3; either TRBD1 or TRBD2 may fit D (5 bases each). The CDR3 contains 14 residues. V was trimmed by 3 bases and J by 5 bases, leaving 12 bases between them. Per germline, CDR1 MNHNY and CDR2 SVGAGI (reference sequence). CDR3 in amino acids: CASSYTGPRDTQYF. DNA of the CDR3: TGTGCCAGCAGTTATACGGGGCCGAGAGATACGCAGTATTTT.